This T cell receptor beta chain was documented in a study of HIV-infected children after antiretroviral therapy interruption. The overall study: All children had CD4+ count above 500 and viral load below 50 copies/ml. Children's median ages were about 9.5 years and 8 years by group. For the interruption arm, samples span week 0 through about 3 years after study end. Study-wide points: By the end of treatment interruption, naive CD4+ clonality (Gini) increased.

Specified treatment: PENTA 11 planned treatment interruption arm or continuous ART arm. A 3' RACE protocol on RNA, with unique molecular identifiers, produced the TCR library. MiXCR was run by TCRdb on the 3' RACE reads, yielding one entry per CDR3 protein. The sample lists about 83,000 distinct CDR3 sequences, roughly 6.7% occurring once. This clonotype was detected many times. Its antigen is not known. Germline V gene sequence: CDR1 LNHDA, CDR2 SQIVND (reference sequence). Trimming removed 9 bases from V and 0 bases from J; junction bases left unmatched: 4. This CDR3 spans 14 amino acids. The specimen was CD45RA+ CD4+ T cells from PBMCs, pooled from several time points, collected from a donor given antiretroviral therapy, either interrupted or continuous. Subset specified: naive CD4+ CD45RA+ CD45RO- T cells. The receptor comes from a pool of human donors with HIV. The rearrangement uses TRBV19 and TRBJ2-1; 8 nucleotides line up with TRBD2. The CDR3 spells CASRGGSSYNEQFF. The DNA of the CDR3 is TGTGCCAGCCGGGGGGGGAGCTCCTACAATGAGCAGTTCTTC. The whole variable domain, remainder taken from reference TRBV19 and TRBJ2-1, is DGGITQSPKYLFRKEGQNVTLSCEQNLNHDAMYWYRQDPGQGLRLIYYSQIVNDFQKGDIAEGYSVSREKKESFPLTVTSAQKNPTAFYLCASRGGSSYNEQFFGPGTRLTVL.